This entry lists 23 T cell receptor beta chains sequenced from one sample in a study of tumor-infiltrating lymphocytes in localized non-small cell lung cancer. Profiling relied on immunoSEQ multiplex PCR, and the TCRdb table lists in-frame clones only, not all of them. In the table there are about 9,500 clones, roughly 70% of which are singletons. The source material was lung tumor tissue. The source of these receptors is a human donor with non-small cell lung cancer.

The chain is built from TRBV6-6 and TRBJ2-5, with D maybe TRBD1 (6 bases). This CDR3 is 14 amino acids long. The V gene lost 6 bases and the J gene lost 5 bases, with 16 bases spanning the gap. Germline CDR1 reads MNHNY; CDR2 reads SVGAGI (reference sequence). The CDR3 bases are TGTGCCAGCAGCAAACCCACAGGGTTCGAGACCCAGTACTTC. This gives the protein CASSKPTGFETQYF.

This clone was seen just once. CDR3 coding DNA: TGTGCCAGCAGCTTCGACACGGCCTATGGCTACACCTTC. Translated, it gives CASSFDTAYGYTF. This rearrangement joins TRBV5-4 to TRBJ1-2; the D is unclear. The length of the CDR3 is 13 residues. The germline V gene has CDR1 SGHNT and CDR2 YYREEE (reference sequence). V lost 2 bases and J lost 4, with 9 bases in between.

A few counts support this clone. The chain combines TRBV27 with TRBJ1-1; the D is unclear. The V and J ends lost 2 bases and 1 base respectively, with 8 bases between them. Per germline, CDR1 MNHEY and CDR2 SMNVEV (reference sequence). The CDR3 has 14 amino acids. The CDR3 DNA is TGTGCCAGCAGTTTAGGTCTAGGGAACACTGAAGCTTTCTTT. This translates into CASSLGLGNTEAFF.

The rearrangement links TRBV19 to TRBJ1-1, with 7 bases fitting TRBD1. The CDR3 consists of 17 residues. Germline trimming cut 6 bases from V and 2 bases from J; bases unmatched to any gene: 15. Germline V CDR1 and CDR2: LNHDA, SQIVND (reference sequence). For the CDR3, the DNA is TGTGCCAGTAGCCGGGGGCGGGACAGTAATTCTAACACTGAAGCTTTCTTT. Translation gives CASSRGRDSNSNTEAFF. Filled out from reference TRBV19 and TRBJ1-1, the complete variable domain reads DGGITQSPKYLFRKEGQNVTLSCEQNLNHDAMYWYRQDPGQGLRLIYYSQIVNDFQKGDIAEGYSVSREKKESFPLTVTSAQKNPTAFYLCASSRGRDSNSNTEAFFGQGTRLTVV.

Note on this clone: The conserved final phenylalanine or tryptophan is absent from the CDR3, which likely points to a read error. Because the CDR3's place on the DNA is in doubt, the DNA is left out and the CDR3 is given as listed by TCRdb. The CDR3: CASSLPTRS. The chain recombines TRBV27 with TRBJ2-7; the DNA was not used to check the table's D call, TRBD2. CDR1 and CDR2 (germline): MNHEY, SMNVEV (reference sequence). The CDR3 has 9 residues if both end residues are counted.

The chain couples TRBV19 to TRBJ2-1; 9 bases are a match to TRBD1. This CDR3 is 15 amino acids long. V was pared by 5 bases and J by 5 bases, with 7 bases of the junction left unmatched. In germline, CDR1 is LNHDA, CDR2 SQIVND (reference sequence). In DNA form, the CDR3 reads TGTGCCAGTAGTTCCACAGGGGGCGGAAACAATGAGCAGTTCTTC. As protein: CASSSTGGGNNEQFF.

The count of this clone is one. The chain has TRBV5-1 and TRBJ2-2; TRBD1 is a possible D gene (6 bases). V was clipped by 2 bases and J by 2 bases, with 13 bases between them. Per the germline V gene, CDR1 is SGHRS and CDR2 is YFSETQ. The CDR3 sequence is 16 residues long. The CDR3 nucleotides are TGCGCCAGCAGCTTACTAAACAGGGACAACACCGGGGAGCTGTTTTTT. As protein: CASSLLNRDNTGELFF.

This clone is judged medium-sized. The chain couples TRBV15 to TRBJ2-5, with TRBD2 matching 8 bases. Germline lookup yields CDR1 LNHNV and CDR2 YYDKDF (reference sequence). The CDR3 spans 13 residues. Trimming cost V 4 bases and J 4 bases; bases outside gene matches: 2. CDR3 sequence reads: CATSISGGETQYF. As DNA, the CDR3 is TGTGCCACCAGCATCAGCGGGGGAGAGACCCAGTACTTC.

The rearrangement links TRBV10-2 to TRBJ2-3; 8 nucleotides line up with TRBD1. CDR1 and CDR2 from the germline V gene are WSHSY and SAAADI. The V segment lost 6 bases and the J segment 3 bases; nucleotides outside the gene matches: 5. This CDR3 comprises 14 residues. The CDR3 bases are TGCGCCAGCAGAGGGACAGGCGGTACAGATACGCAGTATTTT. Translation gives CASRGTGGTDTQYF.

About this clone: A much larger clone differs by one base, so this may be a read error. The V gene is TRBV13, the J gene TRBJ2-3; D ambiguous. CDR1 is PRHDT and CDR2 is FYEKMQ in the germline V gene (reference sequence). V was shortened by 3 bases and J by 2 bases, with 3 bases between the two germline ends. This CDR3 has 12 residues. Written as DNA, the CDR3 is TGTGCCAGCAGCTTGGACACAGATACGCAGTATTTT. Translation: CASSLDTDTQYF.

CDR3 sequence: CASSPSWAGGYNEQFF. CDR3 DNA: TGTGCCAGCAGCCCCTCCTGGGCAGGGGGCTACAATGAGCAGTTCTTC. This chain joins TRBV5-4 and TRBJ2-1; TRBD1 agrees at 7 bases. This CDR3 has 16 amino acids. CDR1 and CDR2 (germline): SGHNT, YYREEE (reference sequence). The V segment lost 4 bases and the J segment 3 bases; nucleotides outside the gene matches: 10.

The V gene is TRBV27, the J gene TRBJ1-6; a possible D gene is TRBD1 (6 bases). There are 14 residues in the CDR3. Germline V lookup: CDR1 MNHEY, CDR2 SMNVEV (reference sequence). Trimming stripped 5 bases from V and 8 bases from J, with 13 bases between. The CDR3 sequence is CASSTGTSDSPLHF. CDR3 in DNA: TGTGCCAGCAGTACCGGGACATCCGATTCACCCCTCCACTTT.

The V and J genes are TRBV12-5 and TRBJ1-2; no reliable D call. Germline V gene sequence: CDR1 LGHNT, CDR2 FRNRAP. The V end was cut by 2 bases, the J end by 3 bases, with 10 bases between. The CDR3 loop spans 14 amino acids. This CDR3 is CASGLPVPDYGYTF. The DNA for the CDR3 is TGTGCTAGTGGTTTGCCGGTACCCGACTATGGCTACACCTTC.

This clone turned up a few times. The J gene is TRBJ2-7, the V gene TRBV30, with TRBD1 as a possible D gene (5 bases). This CDR3 is 16 amino acids long. Trimming stripped 0 bases from V and 4 bases from J, with 19 bases between. Germline V gene data show CDR1 as GTSNPN and CDR2 as SVGIG (reference sequence). The CDR3: CAWSVVRSRGGYEQYF. The CDR3 nucleotides are TGTGCCTGGAGTGTAGTCCGGTCTAGGGGTGGGTACGAGCAGTACTTC.

The chain joins TRBV29-1 to TRBJ2-2; either TRBD1 or TRBD2 may fit D (6 bases each). The V end lost 5 bases, the J end lost 5 bases, and 12 bases lay between the germline ends. The CDR3 covers 13 residues. Germline CDR1 is SQVTM and CDR2 is ANQGSEA. This chain's CDR3 is CSVLGGWTGELFF. The CDR3 DNA sequence: TGCAGCGTTTTGGGGGGCTGGACCGGGGAGCTGTTTTTT.

V and J are TRBV19 and TRBJ2-3; the D gene is possibly TRBD2 (7 bases). Per germline, CDR1 LNHDA and CDR2 SQIVND (reference sequence). The CDR3 extends over 13 amino acids. V lost 8 bases and J lost 6, with 15 bases in between. The CDR3 bases are TGTGCCAGTGGGAGGGGGGTAAGCGATACGCAGTATTTT. Its translation: CASGRGVSDTQYF.

CDR3 in amino acids: CASSIMYMNTEAFF. The CDR3 DNA reads as TGTGCCAGTAGTATAATGTACATGAACACTGAAGCTTTCTTT. The V call is TRBV19, the J call TRBJ1-1, with no clear D. Germline values: CDR1 LNHDA, CDR2 SQIVND (reference sequence). The CDR3 contains 14 residues. Trimming removed 2 bases from V and 0 bases from J, with 7 bases in between. Supplemented by reference TRBV19 and TRBJ1-1, the full variable domain reads DGGITQSPKYLFRKEGQNVTLSCEQNLNHDAMYWYRQDPGQGLRLIYYSQIVNDFQKGDIAEGYSVSREKKESFPLTVTSAQKNPTAFYLCASSIMYMNTEAFFGQGTRLTVV.

The chain employs TRBV6-4 and TRBJ2-6; D call uncertain. The germline CDR1 and CDR2 sequences are MRHNA and SNTAGT. The length of the CDR3 is 16 residues. Deletions cut 0 bases from V and 0 bases from J, with 6 bases between. Here the CDR3 DNA reads TGTGCCAGCAGTGACTCTGACGGCTCTGGGGCCAACGTCCTGACTTTC. As protein: CASSDSDGSGANVLTF.

This chain joins TRBV2 and TRBJ2-3, with TRBD2 identical over 9 bases. Germline V gives CDR1 SNHLY, CDR2 FYNNEI. The V and J ends lost 2 bases and 4 bases, in that order; junction bases with no gene match: 10. The CDR3 is made up of 17 amino acids. The CDR3, as DNA: TGTGCCAGCAGTGAAAGACTAGCGGTTGACTGGGCAGATACGCAGTATTTT. Its translation: CASSERLAVDWADTQYF.

The CDR3 DNA follows: TGCGCCAGCAGCTTGGGAGACAGGGAGTGGACTGAAGCTTTCTTT. This codes for CASSLGDREWTEAFF. This chain joins TRBV5-1 and TRBJ1-1; 7 bases agree with TRBD1. V lost 0 bases to trimming and J lost 5 bases; unmatched junction nucleotides: 7. Germline V lookup: CDR1 SGHRS, CDR2 YFSETQ. This CDR3 is 15 amino acids long.

The table lists this clone with a few counts. The V gene is TRBV7-9, the J gene TRBJ2-6, with D possibly TRBD1 on 5 matching bases. V lost 4 bases to trimming and J lost 2 bases, with 9 bases between them. The CDR3 sequence is 15 residues long. Germline loops: CDR1 SEHNR, CDR2 FQNEAQ (reference sequence). Here the CDR3 DNA reads TGTGCCAGCAGCTCCTGGGGCGCTGGGGCCAACGTCCTGACTTTC. This sequence encodes CASSSWGAGANVLTF. The complete variable domain, with remaining parts taken from reference TRBV7-9 and TRBJ2-6, reads DTGVSQNPRHKITKRGQNVTFRCDPISEHNRLYWYRQTLGQGPEFLTYFQNEAQLEKSRLLSDRFSAERPKGSFSTLEIQRTEQGDSAMYLCASSSWGAGANVLTFGAGSRLTVL.

This rearrangement joins TRBV15 to TRBJ1-4, with TRBD1 matching over 9 bases. Trimming took 1 base from V and 10 from J; bases not matched to a gene: 4. The CDR3 extends over 14 amino acids. From germline, CDR1 is LNHNV and CDR2 YYDKDF (reference sequence). The CDR3 coding sequence is TGTGCCACCAGCAGAGCGGGACAGGGAGGAAAACTGTTTTTT. Its protein is CATSRAGQGGKLFF.

The J gene is TRBJ1-1, the V gene TRBV11-2, with D tentatively TRBD1 (5 bases). There are 16 residues in the CDR3. The V gene lost 1 base and the J gene lost 0 bases, with 12 bases spanning the gap. CDR1 SGHAT and CDR2 FQNNGV come from the germline V gene. In nucleotides, the CDR3 is TGTGCCAGCAGCTTAGTAGGGGTGATGATGAACACTGAAGCTTTCTTT. Translating gives CASSLVGVMMNTEAFF.